The clone carrying this T cell receptor beta chain has only a few counts. As yet, its antigen is unknown. Germline CDR1 and CDR2: LGHNA and YSLEER. This CDR3 comprises 16 residues. After removal of 0 bases from V and 5 bases from J, the junction contained 6 bases not matched to a gene. These data come from a study of blood T cells in healthy people across ages. Study-wide findings and caveats: It was not possible, with unsorted PBMCs, to conclusively compare naive and antigen-experienced cells.

It was with a sample-barcoded 5' primer and a J-beta primer mix that a second PCR of roughly 6 to 11 cycles was run. TCRdb fed the 5' RACE reads into MiXCR, producing one record per CDR3 protein. This table has approximately 810,000 distinct CDR3 sequences, around 36% appearing once. The sequencing input was blood. This sequence originates from a man younger than 30 in good health. The chain combines TRBV4-3 with TRBJ2-5, with 10 bases fitting TRBD2. Written as DNA, the CDR3 is TGCGCCAGCAGCCAAGATGCCCCTAGCGGGGGTGAGACCCAGTACTTC. Its translation: CASSQDAPSGGETQYF.